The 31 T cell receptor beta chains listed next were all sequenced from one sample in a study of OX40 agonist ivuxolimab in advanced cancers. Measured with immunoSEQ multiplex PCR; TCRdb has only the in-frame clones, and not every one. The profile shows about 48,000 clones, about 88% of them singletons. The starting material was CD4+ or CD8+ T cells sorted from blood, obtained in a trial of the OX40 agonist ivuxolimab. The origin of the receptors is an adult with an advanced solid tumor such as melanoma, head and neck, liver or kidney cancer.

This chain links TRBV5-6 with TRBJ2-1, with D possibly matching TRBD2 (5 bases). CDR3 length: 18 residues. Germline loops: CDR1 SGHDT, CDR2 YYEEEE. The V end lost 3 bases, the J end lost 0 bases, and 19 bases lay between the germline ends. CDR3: CASSSDPRGFSSYNEQFF. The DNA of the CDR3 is TGTGCCAGCAGCTCTGATCCCCGGGGATTCAGCTCCTACAATGAGCAGTTCTTC.

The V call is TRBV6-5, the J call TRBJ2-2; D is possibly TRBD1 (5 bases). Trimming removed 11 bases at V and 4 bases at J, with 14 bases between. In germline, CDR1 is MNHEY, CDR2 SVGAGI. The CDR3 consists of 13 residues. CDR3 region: CAAKTDFTGELFF. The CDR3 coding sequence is TGTGCCGCAAAGACAGATTTCACCGGGGAGCTGTTTTTT.

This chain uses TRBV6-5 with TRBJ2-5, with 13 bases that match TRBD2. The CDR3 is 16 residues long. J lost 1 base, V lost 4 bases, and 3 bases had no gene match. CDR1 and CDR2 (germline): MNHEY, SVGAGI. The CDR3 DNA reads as TGTGCCAGCAGTTTGGGACTAGCGGGGACCCAAGAGACCCAGTACTTC. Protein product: CASSLGLAGTQETQYF.

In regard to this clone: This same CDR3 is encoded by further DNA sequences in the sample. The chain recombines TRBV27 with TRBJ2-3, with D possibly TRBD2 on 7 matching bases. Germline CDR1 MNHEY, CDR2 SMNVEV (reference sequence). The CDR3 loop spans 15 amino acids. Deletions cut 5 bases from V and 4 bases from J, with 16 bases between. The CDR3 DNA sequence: TGTGCCAGCAGTCGCCGAGGGGGAGGGCCAGATACGCAGTATTTT. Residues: CASSRRGGGPDTQYF.

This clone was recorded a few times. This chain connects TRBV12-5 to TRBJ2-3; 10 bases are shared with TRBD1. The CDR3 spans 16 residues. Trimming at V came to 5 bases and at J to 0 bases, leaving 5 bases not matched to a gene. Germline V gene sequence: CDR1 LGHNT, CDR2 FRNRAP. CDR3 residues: CASGPGTGVSTDTQYF. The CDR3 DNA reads TGTGCTAGTGGTCCAGGGACAGGGGTCAGCACAGATACGCAGTATTTT.

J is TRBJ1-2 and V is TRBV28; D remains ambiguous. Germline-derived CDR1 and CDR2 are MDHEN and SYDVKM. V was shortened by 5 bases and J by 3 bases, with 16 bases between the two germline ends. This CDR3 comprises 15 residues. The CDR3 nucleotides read TGTGCCAGCAGTCCGCCAAGGGCGCAGGACTATGGCTACACCTTC. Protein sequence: CASSPPRAQDYGYTF.

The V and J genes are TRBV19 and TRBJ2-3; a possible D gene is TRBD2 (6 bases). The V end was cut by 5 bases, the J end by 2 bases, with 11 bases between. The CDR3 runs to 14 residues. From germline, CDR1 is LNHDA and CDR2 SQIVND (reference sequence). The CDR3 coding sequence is TGTGCCAGTAGTGGCGGGGCCTTCACAGATACGCAGTATTTT. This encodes CASSGGAFTDTQYF.

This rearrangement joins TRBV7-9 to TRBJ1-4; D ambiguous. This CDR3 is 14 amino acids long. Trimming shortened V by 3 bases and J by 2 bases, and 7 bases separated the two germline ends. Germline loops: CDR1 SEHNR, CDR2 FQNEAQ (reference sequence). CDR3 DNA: TGTGCCAGCAGCTTTGGGAGTACTAATGAAAAACTGTTTTTT. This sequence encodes CASSFGSTNEKLFF.

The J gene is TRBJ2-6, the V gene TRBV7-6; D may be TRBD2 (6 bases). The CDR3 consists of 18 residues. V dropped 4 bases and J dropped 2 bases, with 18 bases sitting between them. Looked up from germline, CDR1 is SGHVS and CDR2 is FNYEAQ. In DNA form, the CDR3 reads TGTGCCAGCAGCTCCTTTCTAGCGACCCTAACTGGGGCCAACGTCCTGACTTTC. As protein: CASSSFLATLTGANVLTF.

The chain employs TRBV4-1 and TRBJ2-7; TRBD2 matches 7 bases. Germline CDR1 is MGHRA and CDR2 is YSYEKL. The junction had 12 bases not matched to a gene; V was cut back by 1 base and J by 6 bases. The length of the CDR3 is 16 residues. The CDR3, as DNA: TGCGCCAGCAGCCAAGGCCGATGGACTAGTGCGCCCGAGCAGTACTTC. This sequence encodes CASSQGRWTSAPEQYF.

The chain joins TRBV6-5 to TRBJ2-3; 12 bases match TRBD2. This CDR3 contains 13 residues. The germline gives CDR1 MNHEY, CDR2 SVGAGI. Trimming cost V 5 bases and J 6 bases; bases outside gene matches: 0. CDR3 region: CASSGTSGDTQYF. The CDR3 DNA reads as TGTGCCAGCAGTGGGACTAGCGGGGATACGCAGTATTTT.

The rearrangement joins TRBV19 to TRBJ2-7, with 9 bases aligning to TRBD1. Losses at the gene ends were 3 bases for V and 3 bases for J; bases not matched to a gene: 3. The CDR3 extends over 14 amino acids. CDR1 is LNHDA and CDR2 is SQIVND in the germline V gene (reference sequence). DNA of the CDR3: TGTGCCAGTAGTATGGGGACAGGGTTCTACGAGCAGTACTTC. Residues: CASSMGTGFYEQYF.

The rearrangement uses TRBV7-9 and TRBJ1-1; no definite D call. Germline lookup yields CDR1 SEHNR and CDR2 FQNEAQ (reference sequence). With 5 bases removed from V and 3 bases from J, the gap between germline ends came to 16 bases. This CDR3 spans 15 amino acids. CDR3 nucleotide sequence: TGTGCCAGCAGCGGACCGTCAATTCTTCACACTGAAGCTTTCTTT. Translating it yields CASSGPSILHTEAFF.

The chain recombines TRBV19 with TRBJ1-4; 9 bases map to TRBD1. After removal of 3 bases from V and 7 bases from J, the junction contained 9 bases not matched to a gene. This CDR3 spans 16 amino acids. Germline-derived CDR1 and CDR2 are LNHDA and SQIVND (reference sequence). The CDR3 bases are TGTGCCAGTAGTATTCGGGGACAGGGCGAAATTGAAAAACTGTTTTTT. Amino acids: CASSIRGQGEIEKLFF.

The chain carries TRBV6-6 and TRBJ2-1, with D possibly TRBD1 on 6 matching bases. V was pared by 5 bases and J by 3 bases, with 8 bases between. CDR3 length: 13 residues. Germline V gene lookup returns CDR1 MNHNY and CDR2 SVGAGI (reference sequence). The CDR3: CASSAQGYNEQFF. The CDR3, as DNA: TGTGCCAGCAGTGCACAGGGCTACAATGAGCAGTTCTTC.

CDR3 nucleotides: TGTGCCAGCAGCCCCCCGAAGGTAGCGGGAGGGAAAAGAGGAGATACGCAGTATTTT. Protein: CASSPPKVAGGKRGDTQYF. The rearrangement links TRBV7-9 to TRBJ2-3; TRBD2 matches 11 bases. The CDR3 is 19 residues long. V trimming: 5 bases; J trimming: 5 bases; junction bases outside the gene matches: 18. The V gene's germline CDR1 is SEHNR and CDR2 FQNEAQ (reference sequence).

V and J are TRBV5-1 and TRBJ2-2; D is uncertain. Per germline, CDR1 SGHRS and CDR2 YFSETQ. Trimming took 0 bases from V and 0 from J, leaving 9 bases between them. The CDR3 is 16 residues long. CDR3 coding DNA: TGCGCCAGCAGCTTGGCCTCCGGGTCGAACACCGGGGAGCTGTTTTTT. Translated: CASSLASGSNTGELFF.

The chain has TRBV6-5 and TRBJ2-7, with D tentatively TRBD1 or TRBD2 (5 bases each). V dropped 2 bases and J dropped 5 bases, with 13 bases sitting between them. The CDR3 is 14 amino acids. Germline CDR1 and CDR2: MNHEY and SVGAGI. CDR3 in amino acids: CASSYPGRGNEQYF. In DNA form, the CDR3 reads TGTGCCAGCAGTTACCCGGGACGTGGGAACGAGCAGTACTTC.

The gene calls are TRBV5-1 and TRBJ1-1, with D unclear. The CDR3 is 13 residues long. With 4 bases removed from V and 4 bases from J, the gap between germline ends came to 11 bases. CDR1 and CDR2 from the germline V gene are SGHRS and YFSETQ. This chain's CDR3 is CASSRVGVTEAFF. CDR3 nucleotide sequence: TGCGCCAGCAGCAGGGTAGGAGTCACTGAAGCTTTCTTT.

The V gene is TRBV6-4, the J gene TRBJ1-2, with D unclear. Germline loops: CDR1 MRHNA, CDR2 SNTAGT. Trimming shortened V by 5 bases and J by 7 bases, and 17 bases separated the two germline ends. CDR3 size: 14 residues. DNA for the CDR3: TGTGCCAGCAGTCTCAGGAAACACTGGGGTGGCTACACCTTC. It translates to CASSLRKHWGGYTF.

The CDR3 nucleotides are TGTGCCAGCAGCTTAGAGGTACAGGGCTTAGGCTACACCTTC. This encodes CASSLEVQGLGYTF. The chain employs TRBV11-2 and TRBJ1-2; a weak D match, TRBD1 (6 bases). Germline V gene sequence: CDR1 SGHAT, CDR2 FQNNGV. The V end lost 0 bases, the J end lost 8 bases, and 13 bases lay between the germline ends. The CDR3 is made up of 14 amino acids.

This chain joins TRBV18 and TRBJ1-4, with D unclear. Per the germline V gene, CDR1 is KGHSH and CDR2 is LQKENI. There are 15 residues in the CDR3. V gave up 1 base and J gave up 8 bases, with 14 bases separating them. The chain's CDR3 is CASSPQTRGREKLFF. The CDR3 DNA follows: TGTGCCAGCTCACCACAGACGCGAGGTCGGGAAAAACTGTTTTTT.

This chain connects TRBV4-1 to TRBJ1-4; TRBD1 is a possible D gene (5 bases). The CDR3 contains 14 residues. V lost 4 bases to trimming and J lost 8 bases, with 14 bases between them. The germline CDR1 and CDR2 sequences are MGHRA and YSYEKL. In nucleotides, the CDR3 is TGCGCCAGCAGCCGTCGGGGGGAAGACGAAAAACTGTTTTTT. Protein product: CASSRRGEDEKLFF.

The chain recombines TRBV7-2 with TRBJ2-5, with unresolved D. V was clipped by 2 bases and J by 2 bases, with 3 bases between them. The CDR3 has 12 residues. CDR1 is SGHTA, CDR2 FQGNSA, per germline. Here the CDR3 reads CASSLWQETQYF. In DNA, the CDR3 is TGTGCCAGCAGCTTATGGCAAGAGACCCAGTACTTC. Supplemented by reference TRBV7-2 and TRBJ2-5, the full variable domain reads GAGVSQSPSNKVTEKGKDVELRCDPISGHTALYWYRQSLGQGLEFLIYFQGNSAPDKSGLPSDRFSAERTGGSVSTLTIQRTQQEDSAVYLCASSLWQETQYFGPGTRLLVL.

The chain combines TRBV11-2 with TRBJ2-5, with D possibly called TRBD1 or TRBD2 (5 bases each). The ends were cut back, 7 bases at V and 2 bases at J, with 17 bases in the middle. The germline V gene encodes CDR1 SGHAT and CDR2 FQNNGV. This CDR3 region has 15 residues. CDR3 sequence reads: CASTTNTGGQETQYF. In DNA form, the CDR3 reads TGTGCCAGCACCACCAATACTGGGGGTCAAGAGACCCAGTACTTC.

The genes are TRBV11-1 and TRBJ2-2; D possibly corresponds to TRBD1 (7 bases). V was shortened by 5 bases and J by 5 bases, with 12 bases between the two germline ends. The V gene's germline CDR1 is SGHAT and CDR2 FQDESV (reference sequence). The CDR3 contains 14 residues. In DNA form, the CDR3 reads TGTGCCAGCAGCCCGGCAGGGGGGACCGGGGAGCTGTTTTTT. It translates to CASSPAGGTGELFF.

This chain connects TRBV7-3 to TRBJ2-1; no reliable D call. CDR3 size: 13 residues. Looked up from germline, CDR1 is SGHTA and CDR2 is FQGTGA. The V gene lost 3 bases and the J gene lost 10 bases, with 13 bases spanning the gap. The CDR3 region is CASSFPVAAEQFF. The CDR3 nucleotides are TGTGCCAGCAGCTTCCCCGTAGCTGCAGAGCAGTTCTTC. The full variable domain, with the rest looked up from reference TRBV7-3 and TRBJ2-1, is GAGVSQTPSNKVTEKGKYVELRCDPISGHTALYWYRQSLGQGPEFLIYFQGTGAADDSGLPNDRFFAVRPEGSVSTLKIQRTERGDSAVYLCASSFPVAAEQFFGPGTRLTVL.

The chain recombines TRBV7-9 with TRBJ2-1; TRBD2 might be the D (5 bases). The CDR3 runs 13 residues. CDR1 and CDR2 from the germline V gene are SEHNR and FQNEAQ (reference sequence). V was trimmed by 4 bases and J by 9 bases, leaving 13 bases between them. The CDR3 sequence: CASSSGSLPEQFF. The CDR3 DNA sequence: TGTGCCAGCAGCTCTGGGAGCCTGCCTGAGCAGTTCTTC.

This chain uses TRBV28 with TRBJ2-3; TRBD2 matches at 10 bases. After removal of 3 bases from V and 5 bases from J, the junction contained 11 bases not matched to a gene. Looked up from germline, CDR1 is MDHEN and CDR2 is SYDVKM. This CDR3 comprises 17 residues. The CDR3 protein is CASSFYASSGGRDTQYF. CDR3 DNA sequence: TGTGCCAGCAGTTTTTATGCGTCTAGCGGGGGTAGAGATACGCAGTATTTT.

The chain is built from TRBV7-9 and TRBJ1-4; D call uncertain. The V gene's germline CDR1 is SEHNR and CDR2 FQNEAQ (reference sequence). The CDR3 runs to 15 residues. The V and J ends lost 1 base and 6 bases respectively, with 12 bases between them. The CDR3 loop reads CASSLGSTVDEKLFF. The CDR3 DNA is TGTGCCAGCAGCTTAGGGAGCACAGTCGATGAAAAACTGTTTTTT.

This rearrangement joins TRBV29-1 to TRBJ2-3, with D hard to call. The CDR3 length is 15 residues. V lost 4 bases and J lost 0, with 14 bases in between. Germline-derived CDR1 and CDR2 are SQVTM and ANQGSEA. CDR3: CSVALGRSSTDTQYF. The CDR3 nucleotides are TGCAGCGTTGCGCTGGGTCGCTCCAGCACAGATACGCAGTATTTT.